A single sample gave rise to the 25 T cell receptor beta chains below, sequenced in a study of blood T cell repertoires in COVID-19. Clones were read by immunoSEQ multiplex PCR, and TCRdb kept only the in-frame ones, dropping some. Among about 160,000 clones listed, roughly 90% were seen once. What was sequenced was peripheral blood. The origin of the receptors is a woman aged 55-70 years who had recovered from COVID-19.

V gene TRBV9 combines with J gene TRBJ2-3; 7 nucleotides line up with TRBD2. The germline gives CDR1 SGDLS, CDR2 YYNGEE. The CDR3 totals 14 residues. Losses at the gene ends were 4 bases for V and 2 bases for J; bases not matched to a gene: 4. The CDR3 nucleotides read TGTGCCAGCAGCTCGCGGGGGACCACAGATACGCAGTATTTT. Translating gives CASSSRGTTDTQYF.

V and J are TRBV9 and TRBJ2-7; 12 positions match TRBD2. The CDR3 is made up of 17 amino acids. Trimming cost V 3 bases and J 3 bases; bases outside gene matches: 10. Germline loops: CDR1 SGDLS, CDR2 YYNGEE. The DNA for the CDR3 is TGTGCCAGCAGCGCCCAACCTAGCGGGGGGGCAAGCTACGAGCAGTACTTC. Amino acid sequence: CASSAQPSGGASYEQYF.

The genes are TRBV5-1 and TRBJ2-1, with 8 bases fitting TRBD2. The J segment lost 9 bases and the V segment lost 1 base, leaving 6 bases of the junction unmatched. Germline V gene lookup returns CDR1 SGHRS and CDR2 YFSETQ. There are 14 residues in the CDR3. The CDR3 bases are TGCGCCAGCAGCTTGACCGGGGGGGTCGGTGAGCAGTTCTTC. Translation: CASSLTGGVGEQFF.

Only a few counts were recorded for this clone. Within the sample, other DNA sequences also encode this same CDR3. The CDR3 reads CASSYSSGQSNEKLFF. For the CDR3, the DNA is TGTGCCAGCAGTTACTCGTCGGGACAGTCTAATGAAAAACTGTTTTTT. V is TRBV6-5 and J is TRBJ1-4; 7 nucleotides match TRBD1. V shed 0 bases and J 3 bases; nucleotides not matched to a gene: 4. Germline CDR1 is MNHEY and CDR2 is SVGAGI. The CDR3 consists of 16 residues.

This chain joins TRBV6-5 and TRBJ2-6, with D possibly being TRBD1 (5 bases). V lost 5 bases to trimming and J lost 1 base, with 9 bases between them. Germline CDR1 reads MNHEY; CDR2 reads SVGAGI. The CDR3 sequence is 15 residues long. Here the CDR3 reads CASSTQGSGANVLTF. The CDR3 DNA is TGTGCCAGCAGTACCCAGGGTTCTGGGGCCAACGTCCTGACTTTC.

V is TRBV5-6 and J is TRBJ2-1; TRBD1 agrees at 9 bases. CDR1 is SGHDT and CDR2 is YYEEEE in the germline V gene. The junction had 2 bases not matched to a gene; V was cut back by 2 bases and J by 8 bases. The CDR3 is made up of 13 amino acids. In DNA form, the CDR3 reads TGTGCCAGCAGCTTCGGGACAGGGTATGAGCAGTTCTTC. It encodes CASSFGTGYEQFF.

J is TRBJ2-5 and V is TRBV5-1, with a tentative D call TRBD1 (5 bases). The CDR3 has 16 amino acids. The germline V gene has CDR1 SGHRS and CDR2 YFSETQ. Trimming stripped 1 base from V and 1 base from J, with 14 bases between. CDR3 protein: CASSLLYRTGQETQYF. The DNA for the CDR3 is TGCGCCAGCAGCTTGCTATACAGGACGGGCCAAGAGACCCAGTACTTC.

The chain employs TRBV6-5 and TRBJ2-4; 12 positions match TRBD1. Unmatched junction bases numbered 3, after V lost 5 bases and J lost 7 bases. The CDR3 extends over 14 amino acids. Germline V gives CDR1 MNHEY, CDR2 SVGAGI. The CDR3 sequence: CASSTGQGANIQYF. The CDR3 nucleotides read TGTGCCAGCAGTACGGGACAGGGGGCGAACATTCAGTACTTC.

V is TRBV21-1 and J is TRBJ1-2; no check of the table's D call, TRBD1, against the DNA was made. TRBV21-1 constitutes a pseudogene. The CDR3 covers 14 residues. The CDR3 DNA reads TGTGCCAGCAGCAAATGCCCAGGTCACTATGGCTACACCTTC. Translated: CASSKCPGHYGYTF.

This clone has only a few counts. V usage is TRBV28 and J usage is TRBJ2-7, with 9 bases fitting TRBD2. J gave up 2 bases and V 6 bases, and 11 bases lay outside the gene matches. The CDR3 loop spans 16 amino acids. Germline CDR1 MDHEN, CDR2 SYDVKM. Here the CDR3 reads CASSPPLGGGAYEQYF. The CDR3 coding sequence is TGTGCCAGCAGCCCACCGCTGGGCGGGGGGGCCTACGAGCAGTACTTC.

The chain has TRBV5-6 and TRBJ1-3; D is unclear. The CDR3 loop spans 13 amino acids. Germline V gene sequence: CDR1 SGHDT, CDR2 YYEEEE. V was shortened by 3 bases and J by 3 bases, with 7 bases between the two germline ends. The CDR3 spells CASSSAGGNTIYF. CDR3 in DNA: TGTGCCAGCAGCTCGGCAGGTGGAAACACCATATATTTT.

This chain links TRBV5-6 with TRBJ1-4; the D is unclear. V was trimmed by 4 bases and J by 5 bases, leaving 21 bases between them. Germline assignment: CDR1 SGHDT and CDR2 YYEEEE. This CDR3 has 17 amino acids. CDR3 sequence: CASSRRRTPGLNEKLFF. In nucleotides, the CDR3 is TGTGCCAGCAGCCGGAGAAGGACTCCCGGCTTAAATGAAAAACTGTTTTTT.

The V call is TRBV7-9, the J call TRBJ1-1; 7 bases align to TRBD1. Germline values: CDR1 SEHNR, CDR2 FQNEAQ (reference sequence). Unmatched junction bases numbered 2, after V lost 3 bases and J lost 1 base. The CDR3 loop spans 14 amino acids. The CDR3: CASSLRTGNTEAFF. CDR3 bases: TGTGCCAGCAGCTTGCGGACAGGGAACACTGAAGCTTTCTTT.

The chain is built from TRBV10-3 and TRBJ2-2; 8 nucleotides align to TRBD1. Trimming took 3 bases from V and 3 from J; bases not matched to a gene: 12. Germline CDR1 is ENHRY and CDR2 is SYGVKD. This CDR3 comprises 18 residues. CDR3 in DNA: TGTGCCATCAGTGACCCCTTTCAGGGGGCAATCGACACCGGGGAGCTGTTTTTT. Translated: CAISDPFQGAIDTGELFF.

The V and J genes are TRBV7-9 and TRBJ1-4; 8 nucleotides match TRBD1. V gave up 5 bases and J gave up 4 bases; unmatched junction bases: 12. The CDR3 sequence is 17 residues long. CDR1 is SEHNR, CDR2 FQNEAQ, per germline (reference sequence). The DNA of the CDR3 is TGTGCCAGCAGCCGCCGGGGGGACAGGTTTATTAATGAAAAACTGTTTTTT. Amino acid sequence: CASSRRGDRFINEKLFF.

This chain uses TRBV11-3 with TRBJ2-7; D call uncertain. The CDR3 is made up of 13 amino acids. The V gene's germline CDR1 is SGHNT and CDR2 YENEEA. V dropped 1 base and J dropped 0 bases, with 4 bases sitting between them. The chain's CDR3 is CASSLASSYEQYF. The CDR3 bases are TGTGCCAGCAGCTTAGCCAGCTCCTACGAGCAGTACTTC.

The CDR3 here is CARRGFSASQETQYF. For the CDR3, the DNA is TGTGCCAGGCGGGGATTCTCGGCTTCGCAAGAGACCCAGTACTTC. The chain employs TRBV2 and TRBJ2-5; the D gene is possibly TRBD2 (6 bases). The CDR3 totals 15 residues. The V end was cut by 9 bases, the J end by 2 bases, with 19 bases between. Germline V CDR1 and CDR2: SNHLY, FYNNEI.

The CDR3 spells CATSDPTPGIEETQYF. In DNA, the CDR3 is TGTGCCACCAGTGACCCCACGCCGGGGATTGAAGAGACCCAGTACTTC. The rearrangement joins TRBV24-1 to TRBJ2-5; D possibly corresponds to TRBD2 (5 bases). V gave up 4 bases and J gave up 3 bases, with 17 bases separating them. Germline V gene data show CDR1 as KGHDR and CDR2 as SFDVKD. The CDR3 runs to 16 residues.

The chain uses TRBV2 and TRBJ1-4, with D possibly being TRBD1 (5 bases). V lost 3 bases, J lost 8 bases, and 19 bases lay in between. The CDR3 is 16 residues long. Germline assignment: CDR1 SNHLY and CDR2 FYNNEI. CDR3 in DNA: TGTGCCAGCAGTGAGGGGCAGGATTGGGCTGAGGAAAAACTGTTTTTT. Amino acids: CASSEGQDWAEEKLFF.

The chain is built from TRBV27 and TRBJ2-7, with a tentative D call TRBD1 (6 bases). Germline values: CDR1 MNHEY, CDR2 SMNVEV (reference sequence). Trimming cost V 5 bases and J 3 bases, with 23 bases left between them. The length of the CDR3 is 17 residues. CDR3 in amino acids: CASSPISGEGGFYEQYF. In DNA form, the CDR3 reads TGTGCCAGCAGTCCGATCTCAGGGGAAGGGGGATTCTACGAGCAGTACTTC.

This clone was detected only a few times. The J gene is TRBJ1-2, the V gene TRBV29-1; a possible D gene is TRBD1 (5 bases). Germline CDR1 is SQVTM and CDR2 is ANQGSEA. Deletions cut 3 bases from V and 7 bases from J, with 9 bases between. The CDR3 is 11 residues long. The CDR3 DNA reads as TGCAGCGTTGACGGCAGGGCTGGCTACACCTTC. This codes for CSVDGRAGYTF.

CDR3 DNA: TGCAGCGTTGAAACGGCCCAGAGGTATGGCTACACCTTC. Its translation is CSVETAQRYGYTF. The chain couples TRBV29-1 to TRBJ1-2; D not certain. This CDR3 comprises 13 residues. Trimming pared 2 bases from V and 5 bases from J, leaving 12 bases between. CDR1 and CDR2 (germline): SQVTM, ANQGSEA.

The chain uses TRBV1 and TRBJ2-5; the D call TRBD2 from the table was never checked on the DNA. TRBV1 is labeled a pseudogene. The CDR3 is made up of 18 amino acids. As DNA, the CDR3 is TGCACCAGCAGCCAAGAAAGAGAGCCGGAGGTCCCTCAAGAGACCCAGTACTTC. This codes for CTSSQEREPEVPQETQYF.

The rearrangement links TRBV28 to TRBJ2-1; D may be TRBD2 (7 bases). V shed 7 bases and J shed 6 bases, with 19 bases lying between them. CDR1 is MDHEN and CDR2 is SYDVKM in the germline V gene. The CDR3 runs 15 residues. Here the CDR3 reads CASTWGGGAINEQFF. CDR3 in DNA: TGTGCCAGCACCTGGGGAGGGGGGGCCATCAATGAGCAGTTCTTC.

The chain is built from TRBV2 and TRBJ1-4, with D possibly TRBD1 on 5 matching bases. The germline gives CDR1 SNHLY, CDR2 FYNNEI. Trimming took off 1 base at V and 7 bases at J, with 13 bases between the two ends. The CDR3 has 15 residues. CDR3 loop: CASSEGGGRSEKLFF. CDR3 coding DNA: TGTGCCAGCAGTGAAGGGGGGGGGAGGAGTGAAAAACTGTTTTTT.